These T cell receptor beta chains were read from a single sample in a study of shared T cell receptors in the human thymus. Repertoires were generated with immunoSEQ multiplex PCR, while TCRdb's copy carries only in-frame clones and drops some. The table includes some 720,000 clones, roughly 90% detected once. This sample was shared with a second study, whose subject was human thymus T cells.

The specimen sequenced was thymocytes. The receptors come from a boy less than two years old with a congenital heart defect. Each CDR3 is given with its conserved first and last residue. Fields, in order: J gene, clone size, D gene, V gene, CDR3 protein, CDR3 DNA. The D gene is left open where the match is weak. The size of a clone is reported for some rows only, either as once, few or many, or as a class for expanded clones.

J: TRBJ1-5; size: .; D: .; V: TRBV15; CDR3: CATSSRASGVGSQPQHF; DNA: TGTGCCACCAGCAGTAGGGCTTCGGGGGTGGGATCTCAGCCCCAGCATTTT
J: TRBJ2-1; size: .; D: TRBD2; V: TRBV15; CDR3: CATSRAPRQPSGRNVEQFF; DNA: TGTGCCACCAGCAGGGCCCCCCGTCAGCCTAGCGGGAGAAACGTTGAGCAGTTCTTC
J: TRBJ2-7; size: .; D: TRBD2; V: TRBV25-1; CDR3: CAGSDPEEGLAKFEQYF; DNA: TGTGCCGGCAGTGACCCCGAAGAAGGACTAGCTAAGTTCGAGCAGTACTTC
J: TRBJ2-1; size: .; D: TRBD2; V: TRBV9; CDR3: CASSPGTSGRDEQFF; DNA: TGTGCCAGCAGCCCAGGGACTAGCGGGAGGGATGAGCAGTTCTTC
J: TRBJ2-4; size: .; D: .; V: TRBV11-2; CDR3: CASSSNLDIQYF; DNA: TGTGCCAGCAGTTCCAACTTGGACATTCAGTACTTC
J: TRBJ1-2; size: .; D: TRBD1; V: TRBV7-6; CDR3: CASSAGTGPNYGYTF; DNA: TGTGCCAGCAGCGCCGGGACAGGCCCTAACTATGGCTACACCTTC
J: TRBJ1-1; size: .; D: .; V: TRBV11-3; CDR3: CASSLTGRRNTEAFF; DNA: TGTGCCAGCAGCCTTACAGGGAGACGGAACACTGAAGCTTTCTTT
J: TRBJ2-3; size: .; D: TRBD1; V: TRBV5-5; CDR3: CASSLGGQGVDTQYF; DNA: TGTGCCAGCAGCTTGGGTGGACAGGGGGTGGATACGCAGTATTTT
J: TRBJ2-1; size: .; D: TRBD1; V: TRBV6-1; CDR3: CASPGTGWNNEQFF; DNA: TGTGCCAGTCCCGGGACAGGGTGGAACAATGAGCAGTTCTTC
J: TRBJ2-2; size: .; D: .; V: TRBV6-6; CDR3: CATHGPGELFF; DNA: TGTGCCACCCATGGGCCCGGGGAGCTGTTTTTT
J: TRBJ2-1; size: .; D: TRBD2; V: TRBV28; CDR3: CASRQSGRNYNEQFF; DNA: TGTGCCAGCAGGCAAAGCGGGAGGAACTACAATGAGCAGTTCTTC
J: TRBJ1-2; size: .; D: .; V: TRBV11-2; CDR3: CASSYDSNYGYTF; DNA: TGTGCCAGCAGCTACGACAGCAACTATGGCTACACCTTC
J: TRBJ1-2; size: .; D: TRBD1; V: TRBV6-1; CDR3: CASSDTGTAYGYTF; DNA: TGTGCCAGCAGTGACACCGGGACAGCCTATGGCTACACCTTC
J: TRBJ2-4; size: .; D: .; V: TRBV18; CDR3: CASSPGAAVAKNIQYF; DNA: TGTGCCAGCTCACCGGGAGCTGCGGTAGCCAAAAACATTCAGTACTTC
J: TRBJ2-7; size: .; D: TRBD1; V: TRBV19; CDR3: CASSRGFDEQYF; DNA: TGTGCCAGCTCCAGGGGGTTCGACGAGCAGTACTTC
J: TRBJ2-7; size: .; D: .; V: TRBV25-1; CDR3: CASSEYGGGPHEQYF; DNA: TGTGCCAGCAGTGAATATGGGGGAGGCCCCCACGAGCAGTACTTC
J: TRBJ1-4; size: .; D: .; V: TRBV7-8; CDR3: CASSPTKGEKLFF; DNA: TGTGCCAGCAGCCCGACGAAGGGGGAAAAACTGTTTTTT
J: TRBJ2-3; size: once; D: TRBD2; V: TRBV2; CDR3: CASSIAAGATDTQYF; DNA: TGTGCCAGCAGTATTGCGGCGGGAGCCACAGATACGCAGTATTTT
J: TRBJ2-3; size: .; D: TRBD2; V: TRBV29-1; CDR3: CSVEGRAGPDTQYF; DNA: TGCAGCGTTGAGGGGAGGGCCGGCCCGGATACGCAGTATTTT
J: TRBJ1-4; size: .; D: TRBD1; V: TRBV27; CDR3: CASSPGDRVNEKLFF; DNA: TGTGCCAGCAGTCCGGGGGACAGGGTTAATGAAAAACTGTTTTTT
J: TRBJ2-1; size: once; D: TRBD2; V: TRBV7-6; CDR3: CASSDGTSGFSYNEQFF; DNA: TGTGCCAGCAGCGACGGGACTAGCGGATTCTCCTACAATGAGCAGTTCTTC
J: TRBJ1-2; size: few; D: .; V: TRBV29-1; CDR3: CSVPRRGGYTF; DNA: TGCAGCGTTCCCCGGCGGGGTGGCTACACCTTC
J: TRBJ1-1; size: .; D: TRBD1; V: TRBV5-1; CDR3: CASSLPAGVGTGAKNTEAFF; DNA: TGCGCCAGCAGCTTGCCGGCCGGGGTCGGGACAGGGGCGAAGAACACTGAAGCTTTCTTT
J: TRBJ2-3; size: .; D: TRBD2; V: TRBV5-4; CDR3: CASTRTSGASDTQYF; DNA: TGTGCCAGCACCCGGACTAGCGGGGCCTCAGATACGCAGTATTTT
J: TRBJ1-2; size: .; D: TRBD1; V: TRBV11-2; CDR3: CASSLVGGGHLYGYTF; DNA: TGTGCCAGCAGCTTAGTAGGGGGCGGGCACCTCTATGGCTACACCTTC
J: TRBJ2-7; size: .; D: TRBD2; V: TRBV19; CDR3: CASSIKLSGRALGSYEQYF; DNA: TGTGCCAGTAGTATAAAACTTAGCGGGAGGGCCTTGGGCTCCTACGAGCAGTACTTC
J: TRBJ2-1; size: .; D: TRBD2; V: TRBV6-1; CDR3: CASSELAGYNEQFF; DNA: TGTGCCAGCAGTGAACTAGCGGGGTACAATGAGCAGTTCTTC
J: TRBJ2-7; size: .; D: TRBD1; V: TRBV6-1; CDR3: CASRRTGAYEQYF; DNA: TGTGCCAGCAGGAGGACAGGGGCCTACGAGCAGTACTTC
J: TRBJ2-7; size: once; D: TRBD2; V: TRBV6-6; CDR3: CASSYSGTSGSYEQYF; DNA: TGTGCCAGCAGTTACTCCGGGACTAGCGGCTCCTACGAGCAGTACTTC
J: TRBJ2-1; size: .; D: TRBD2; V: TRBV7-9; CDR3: CASSPSPTAGVLYEQFF; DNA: TGTGCCAGCAGCCCTTCCCCAACAGCGGGAGTGTTATATGAGCAGTTCTTC
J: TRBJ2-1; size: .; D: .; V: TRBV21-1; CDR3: CASSKGPTGPGNEQFF; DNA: TGTGCCAGCAGCAAAGGACCGACAGGGCCGGGAAATGAGCAGTTCTTC
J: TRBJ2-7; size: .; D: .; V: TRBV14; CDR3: CASSQGGQSEQYF; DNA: TGTGCCAGCAGCCAAGGGGGCCAGTCCGAGCAGTACTTC
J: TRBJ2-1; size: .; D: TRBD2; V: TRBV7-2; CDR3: CASSLLIRTSGRSGNEQFF; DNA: TGTGCCAGCAGCTTACTCATCCGGACTAGCGGGAGGTCGGGCAATGAGCAGTTCTTC
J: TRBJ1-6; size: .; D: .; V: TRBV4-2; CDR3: CASSQEYNLRDPNSPLHF; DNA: TGTGCCAGCAGCCAAGAATATAATCTGAGGGATCCTAATTCACCCCTCCACTTT
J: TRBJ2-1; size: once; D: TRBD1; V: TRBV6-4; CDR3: CASSDLGQDPNEQFF; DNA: TGTGCCAGCAGTGACCTGGGACAGGACCCCAATGAGCAGTTCTTC
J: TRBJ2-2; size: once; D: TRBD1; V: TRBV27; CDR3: CASSTRQGHDTGELFF; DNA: TGTGCCAGCAGTACCCGACAGGGTCATGACACCGGGGAGCTGTTTTTT
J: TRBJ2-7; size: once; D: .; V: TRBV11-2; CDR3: CASSPREEQYF; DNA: TGTGCCAGCAGCCCCCGGGAAGAGCAGTACTTC
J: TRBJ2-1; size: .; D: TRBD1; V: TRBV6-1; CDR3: CASSEEDRAKANEQFF; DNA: TGTGCCAGCAGTGAAGAGGACAGGGCCAAGGCCAATGAGCAGTTCTTC
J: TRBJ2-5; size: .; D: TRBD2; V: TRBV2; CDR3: CASRPIAGETQYF; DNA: TGTGCCAGCAGGCCGATAGCGGGAGAGACCCAGTACTTC